Sequencing of this TCR beta chain was carried out in a study of cytomegalovirus exposure and HLA in healthy donors. The assay was immunoSEQ multiplex PCR, and TCRdb's table has in-frame clones only and misses some. The sample records a few hundred thousand clones, 86% being singletons. Specimen: PBMCs. The clonotype originates from a woman aged 18-29 years in good health and CMV-seronegative.

The CDR3 region has the DNA TGTGCCTGGAGTGTACTCCCGGGGATATACAATGAGCAGTTCTTC. This translates into CAWSVLPGIYNEQFF. The chain joins TRBV30 to TRBJ2-1; possibly TRBD2 for D (5 bases). The CDR3 totals 15 residues. CDR1 is GTSNPN and CDR2 is SVGIG in the germline V gene (reference sequence). Trimming stripped 0 bases from V and 4 bases from J, with 13 bases between. Full variable domain (remainder filled in from reference TRBV30 and TRBJ2-1): SQTIHQWPATLVQPVGSPLSLECTVEGTSNPNLYWYRQAAGRGLQLLFYSVGIGQISSEVPQNLSASRPQDRQFILSSKKLLLSDSGFYLCAWSVLPGIYNEQFFGPGTRLTVL.